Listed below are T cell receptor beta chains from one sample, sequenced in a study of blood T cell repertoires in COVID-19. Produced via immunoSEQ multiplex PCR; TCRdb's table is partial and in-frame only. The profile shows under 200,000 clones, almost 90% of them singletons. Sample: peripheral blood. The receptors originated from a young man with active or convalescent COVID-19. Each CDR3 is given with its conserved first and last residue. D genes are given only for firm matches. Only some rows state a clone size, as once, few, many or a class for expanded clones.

DNA: TGTGCCAGTAGTATAGCTTTAGCGGGAGAACGTGAGCAGTTCTTC; CDR3: CASSIALAGEREQFF; D: TRBD2; size: once; V: TRBV19; J: TRBJ2-1
DNA: TGTGCCACCCAGCTACGGGGGGGGGTAGATACGCAGTATTTT; CDR3: CATQLRGGVDTQYF; D: TRBD2; size: NA; V: TRBV5-4; J: TRBJ2-3
DNA: TGTGCCAGCCGGAAGGGGTCTAGCGGGAGATACAATGAGCAGTTCTTC; CDR3: CASRKGSSGRYNEQFF; D: TRBD2; size: NA; V: TRBV28; J: TRBJ2-1
DNA: TGTGCCAGCAGCTTAGACCCTAGCGGGGCCAAGTATTTT; CDR3: CASSLDPSGAKYF; D: TRBD2; size: once; V: TRBV7-9; J: TRBJ2-3
DNA: TGTGCCAGCAGCTCGGGGACAGGGTATGACTACAATGAGCAGTTCTTC; CDR3: CASSSGTGYDYNEQFF; D: TRBD1; size: once; V: TRBV5-6; J: TRBJ2-1
DNA: TGCGCCAGCAGCCAAGTGAGGTCAAGGGAGGAAGCTTTCTTT; CDR3: CASSQVRSREEAFF; D: NA; size: NA; V: TRBV4-1; J: TRBJ1-1
DNA: TGTGCCAGCAGCTTAATCCCTGCTAGCGGGAGCAACACCGGGGAGCTGTTTTTT; CDR3: CASSLIPASGSNTGELFF; D: TRBD2; size: once; V: TRBV7-3; J: TRBJ2-2
DNA: TGTGCCAGCAGCTTACGGGAGGGACCCTACAATGAGCAGTTCTTC; CDR3: CASSLREGPYNEQFF; D: TRBD2; size: NA; V: TRBV7-9; J: TRBJ2-1
DNA: TGTGCCAGCAGTACAGGGGGCATGAACACTGAAGCTTTCTTT; CDR3: CASSTGGMNTEAFF; D: TRBD1; size: NA; V: TRBV11-2; J: TRBJ1-1
DNA: TGTGCCTGGAGGGGGACAGGGAATGCAGATACGCAGTATTTT; CDR3: CAWRGTGNADTQYF; D: TRBD1; size: NA; V: TRBV30; J: TRBJ2-3
DNA: TGTGCCAGCAGCTACTGGGGGGGCACTGAAGCTTTCTTT; CDR3: CASSYWGGTEAFF; D: NA; size: NA; V: TRBV7-2; J: TRBJ1-1
DNA: TGTGCCTGGAGTGTCCTCCGTAGTCGGGGAAACACCATATATTTT; CDR3: CAWSVLRSRGNTIYF; D: NA; size: NA; V: TRBV30; J: TRBJ1-3
DNA: TGTGCCAGTAGCCGACTAGCGGGGGGCCAAGAGACCCAGTACTTC; CDR3: CASSRLAGGQETQYF; D: TRBD2; size: few; V: TRBV19; J: TRBJ2-5
DNA: TGTGCCAGCAGCCGGGACAGGGGTTACAATGAGCAGTTCTTC; CDR3: CASSRDRGYNEQFF; D: TRBD1; size: NA; V: TRBV2; J: TRBJ2-1
DNA: TGTGCCAGCAGTTTACGCGGGTATACGCAGTATTTT; CDR3: CASSLRGYTQYF; D: NA; size: NA; V: TRBV27; J: TRBJ2-3
DNA: TGTGCCAGCAGCCCGAGTGGGGACAGGGTATTCAATGGCTACACCTTC; CDR3: CASSPSGDRVFNGYTF; D: TRBD1; size: NA; V: TRBV7-9; J: TRBJ1-2
DNA: TGTGCCAGCATTTCGGGATCGAACACCGGGGAGCTGTTTTTT; CDR3: CASISGSNTGELFF; D: NA; size: NA; V: TRBV5-4; J: TRBJ2-2
DNA: TGTGCCAGCATTCTGGACAGGGGGGAGACCCAGTACTTC; CDR3: CASILDRGETQYF; D: TRBD1; size: once; V: TRBV2; J: TRBJ2-5
DNA: TGTGCCAGCAGTTTCGGGGGATTTGGCAATCAGCCCCAGCATTTT; CDR3: CASSFGGFGNQPQHF; D: NA; size: NA; V: TRBV28; J: TRBJ1-5
DNA: TGTGCCAGCAGTTTACGCGGTGGCGGGGAGCTGTTTTTT; CDR3: CASSLRGGGELFF; D: NA; size: NA; V: TRBV12-3/TRBV12-4; J: TRBJ2-2
DNA: TGTGCCAGCAGTTCTAAGGGGCATCAGCCCCAGCATTTT; CDR3: CASSSKGHQPQHF; D: NA; size: NA; V: TRBV12-3/TRBV12-4; J: TRBJ1-5
DNA: TGTGCCAGCAGCCGCGGGGGGCGGTACGAGCAGTACTTC; CDR3: CASSRGGRYEQYF; D: TRBD2; size: NA; V: TRBV6-5; J: TRBJ2-7
DNA: TGTGCCAGCAGCTGGCGGGAGGGTTTTGGCGAGCAGTTCTTC; CDR3: CASSWREGFGEQFF; D: TRBD2; size: NA; V: TRBV11-3; J: TRBJ2-1
DNA: TGCGCCAGCAGCTTGGATCCCCAAACGGCTGAAGCTTTCTTT; CDR3: CASSLDPQTAEAFF; D: NA; size: few; V: TRBV5-1; J: TRBJ1-1
DNA: TGTGCCAGCAGTACAGGGGGCTTCTACGAGCAGTACTTC; CDR3: CASSTGGFYEQYF; D: TRBD1; size: NA; V: TRBV2; J: TRBJ2-7
DNA: TGTGCCAGCAGTTCAATGACAGGGGAGCCTTCACCCCTCCACTTT; CDR3: CASSSMTGEPSPLHF; D: TRBD1; size: NA; V: TRBV6-2/TRBV6-3; J: TRBJ1-6
DNA: TGTGCCAGCAGCTGGGGACAGGGGGCTGGTCAGCCCCAGCATTTT; CDR3: CASSWGQGAGQPQHF; D: TRBD1; size: few; V: TRBV6-5; J: TRBJ1-5
DNA: TGCGCCAGCAGCCAAGAGTACGAGGGGAGGGGAAACACCATATATTTT; CDR3: CASSQEYEGRGNTIYF; D: NA; size: NA; V: TRBV4-3; J: TRBJ1-3